This entry lists 5 T cell receptor beta chains sequenced from one sample in a study of blood T cell repertoires in COVID-19. Sequencing was performed with immunoSEQ multiplex PCR; in TCRdb, only in-frame clones are kept and a portion is missing. The data contain about 200,000 clones, roughly 78% of them seen just once; the ten biggest clones take up over 9.5%. Sequencing was done on a sample of peripheral blood. Receptor source: a woman aged 35 to 49 with acute or convalescent COVID-19.

This chain's CDR3 is CASSSSRLAGDNEQFF. The CDR3 DNA is TGCGCCAGCAGCTCCTCCAGACTAGCGGGGGACAATGAGCAGTTCTTC. The V call is TRBV5-1, the J call TRBJ2-1, with TRBD2 identical over 12 bases. V lost 3 bases and J lost 5; bases outside the gene matches: 6. This CDR3 is 16 amino acids long. Germline V gene data show CDR1 as SGHRS and CDR2 as YFSETQ. The full variable domain, rest sourced from reference TRBV5-1 and TRBJ2-1, is KAGVTQTPRYLIKTRGQQVTLSCSPISGHRSVSWYQQTPGQGLQFLFEYFSETQRNKGNFPGRFSGRQFSNSRSEMNVSTLELGDSALYLCASSSSRLAGDNEQFFGPGTRLTVL.

This clone was detected only once. The V gene is TRBV24-1, the J gene TRBJ1-3; D remains ambiguous. CDR3 length: 14 amino acids. Trimming stripped 5 bases from V and 4 bases from J, with 11 bases between. Germline V gene data show CDR1 as KGHDR and CDR2 as SFDVKD. The CDR3 sequence is CATSAGGSGNTIYF. CDR3 in DNA: TGTGCCACCAGTGCGGGAGGGTCCGGAAACACCATATATTTT.

The V gene is TRBV6-4, the J gene TRBJ2-1; D gene ambiguous. This CDR3 contains 12 residues. With 0 bases removed from V and 9 bases from J, the gap between germline ends came to 6 bases. The V gene's germline CDR1 is MRHNA and CDR2 SNTAGT. The CDR3 here is CASSDSYSEQFF. For the CDR3, the DNA is TGTGCCAGCAGTGACTCGTATAGTGAGCAGTTCTTC.

The chain couples TRBV19 to TRBJ1-2; a weak D match, TRBD1 (5 bases). Germline V gene sequence: CDR1 LNHDA, CDR2 SQIVND (reference sequence). V was trimmed by 2 bases and J by 2 bases, leaving 12 bases between them. This CDR3 is 15 amino acids long. CDR3 DNA sequence: TGTGCCAGTAGTATATCGGGGGTTGCGAACTATGGCTACACCTTC. Its translation is CASSISGVANYGYTF.

This chain joins TRBV19 and TRBJ1-2; TRBD1 agrees at 7 bases. V gave up 5 bases and J gave up 5 bases; unmatched junction bases: 14. This CDR3 spans 16 amino acids. In germline, CDR1 is LNHDA, CDR2 SQIVND (reference sequence). CDR3: CASSSLTGTVKYGYTF. In nucleotides, the CDR3 is TGTGCCAGTAGTTCACTTACCGGGACAGTCAAGTATGGCTACACCTTC.